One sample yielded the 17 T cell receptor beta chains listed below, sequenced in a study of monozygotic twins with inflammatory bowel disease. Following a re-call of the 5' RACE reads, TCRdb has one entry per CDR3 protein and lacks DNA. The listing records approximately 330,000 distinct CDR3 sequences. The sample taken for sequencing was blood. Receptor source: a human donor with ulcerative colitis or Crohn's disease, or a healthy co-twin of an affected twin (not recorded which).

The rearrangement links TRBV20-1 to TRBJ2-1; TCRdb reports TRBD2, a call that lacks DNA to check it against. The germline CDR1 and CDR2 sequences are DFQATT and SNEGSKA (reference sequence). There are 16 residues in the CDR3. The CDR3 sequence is CSASLGGGSRNNEQFF.

The CDR3 here is CASRNWGGNEQFF. The V gene is TRBV6-1, the J gene TRBJ2-1; without DNA, the TCRdb call of TRBD1 cannot be checked. Germline V gene lookup returns CDR1 MNHNS and CDR2 SASEGT. This CDR3 comprises 13 residues.

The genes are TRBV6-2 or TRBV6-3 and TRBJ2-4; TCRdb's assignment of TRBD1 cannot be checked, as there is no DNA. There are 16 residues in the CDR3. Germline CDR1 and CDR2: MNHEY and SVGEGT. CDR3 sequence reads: CASSNPAGTAKNIQYF.

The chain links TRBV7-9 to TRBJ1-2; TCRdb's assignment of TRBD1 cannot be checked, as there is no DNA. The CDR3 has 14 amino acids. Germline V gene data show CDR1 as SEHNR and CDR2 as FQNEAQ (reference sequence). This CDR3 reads CASSLERGLDGYTF.

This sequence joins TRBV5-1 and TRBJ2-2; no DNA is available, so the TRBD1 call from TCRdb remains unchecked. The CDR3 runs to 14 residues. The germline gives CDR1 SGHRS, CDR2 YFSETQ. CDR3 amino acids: CASKWTGNTGELFF. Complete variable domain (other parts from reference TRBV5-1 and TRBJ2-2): KAGVTQTPRYLIKTRGQQVTLSCSPISGHRSVSWYQQTPGQGLQFLFEYFSETQRNKGNFPGRFSGRQFSNSRSEMNVSTLELGDSALYLCASKWTGNTGELFFGEGSRLTVL.

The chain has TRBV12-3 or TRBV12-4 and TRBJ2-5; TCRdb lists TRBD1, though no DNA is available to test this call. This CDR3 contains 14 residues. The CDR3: CASSFGRPQETQYF.

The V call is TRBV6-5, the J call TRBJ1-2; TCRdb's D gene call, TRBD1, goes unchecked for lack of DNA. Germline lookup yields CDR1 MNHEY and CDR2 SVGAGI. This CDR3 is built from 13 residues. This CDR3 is CASRPPGQGSYTF.

The chain's CDR3 is CASSLGQGNQETQYF. The chain combines TRBV5-1 with TRBJ2-5; there is no DNA to check the TCRdb D call of TRBD1. CDR3 length equals 15 residues. CDR1 is SGHRS, CDR2 YFSETQ, per germline. Full variable domain (missing parts from reference TRBV5-1 and TRBJ2-5): KAGVTQTPRYLIKTRGQQVTLSCSPISGHRSVSWYQQTPGQGLQFLFEYFSETQRNKGNFPGRFSGRQFSNSRSEMNVSTLELGDSALYLCASSLGQGNQETQYFGPGTRLLVL.

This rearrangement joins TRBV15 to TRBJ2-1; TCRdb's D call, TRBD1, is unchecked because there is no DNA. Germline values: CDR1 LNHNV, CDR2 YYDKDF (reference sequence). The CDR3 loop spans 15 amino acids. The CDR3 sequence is CATSKSGTGHHMEFF.

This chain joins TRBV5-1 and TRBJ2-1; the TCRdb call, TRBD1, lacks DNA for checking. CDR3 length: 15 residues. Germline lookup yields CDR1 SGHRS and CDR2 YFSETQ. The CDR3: CASSSAAGGNNEQFF.

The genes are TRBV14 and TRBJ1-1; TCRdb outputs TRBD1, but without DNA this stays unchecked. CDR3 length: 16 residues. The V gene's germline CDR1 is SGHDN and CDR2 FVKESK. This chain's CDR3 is CASSQLRDRPYLKAFF. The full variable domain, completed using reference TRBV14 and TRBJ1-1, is EAGVTQFPSHSVIEKGQTVTLRCDPISGHDNLYWYRRVMGKEIKFLLHFVKESKQDESGMPNNRFLAERTGGTYSTLKVQPAELEDSGVYFCASSQLRDRPYLKAFFGQGTRLTVV.

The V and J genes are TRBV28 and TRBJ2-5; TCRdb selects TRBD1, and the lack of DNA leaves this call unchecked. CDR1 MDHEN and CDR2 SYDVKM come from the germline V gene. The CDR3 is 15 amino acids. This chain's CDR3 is CASSLPRGSGETQYF.

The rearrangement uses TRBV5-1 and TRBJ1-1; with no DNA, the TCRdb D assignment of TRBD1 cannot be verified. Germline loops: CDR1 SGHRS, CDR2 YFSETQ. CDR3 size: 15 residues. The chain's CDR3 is CASSLGSGGYTEAFF.

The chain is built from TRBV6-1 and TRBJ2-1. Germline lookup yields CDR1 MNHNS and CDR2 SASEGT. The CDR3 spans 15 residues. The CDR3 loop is CASSDGGNSYNEQFF.

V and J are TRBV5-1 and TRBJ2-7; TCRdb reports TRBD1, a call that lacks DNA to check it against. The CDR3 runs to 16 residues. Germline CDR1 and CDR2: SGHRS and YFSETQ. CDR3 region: CASSLGVGTAPYEQYF. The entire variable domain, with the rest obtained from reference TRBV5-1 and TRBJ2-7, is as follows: KAGVTQTPRYLIKTRGQQVTLSCSPISGHRSVSWYQQTPGQGLQFLFEYFSETQRNKGNFPGRFSGRQFSNSRSEMNVSTLELGDSALYLCASSLGVGTAPYEQYFGPGTRLTVT.

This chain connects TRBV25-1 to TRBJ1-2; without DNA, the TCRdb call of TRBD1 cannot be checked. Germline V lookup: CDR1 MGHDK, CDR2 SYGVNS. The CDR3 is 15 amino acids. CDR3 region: CASSEYDWRGQGYTF.

The CDR3 sequence: CASSLDSFQETQYF. The J gene is TRBJ2-5, the V gene TRBV3-1; TCRdb lists TRBD1, though no DNA is available to test this call. The CDR3 is 14 residues long. Germline V gene data show CDR1 as LGHDT and CDR2 as YNNKEL (reference sequence).